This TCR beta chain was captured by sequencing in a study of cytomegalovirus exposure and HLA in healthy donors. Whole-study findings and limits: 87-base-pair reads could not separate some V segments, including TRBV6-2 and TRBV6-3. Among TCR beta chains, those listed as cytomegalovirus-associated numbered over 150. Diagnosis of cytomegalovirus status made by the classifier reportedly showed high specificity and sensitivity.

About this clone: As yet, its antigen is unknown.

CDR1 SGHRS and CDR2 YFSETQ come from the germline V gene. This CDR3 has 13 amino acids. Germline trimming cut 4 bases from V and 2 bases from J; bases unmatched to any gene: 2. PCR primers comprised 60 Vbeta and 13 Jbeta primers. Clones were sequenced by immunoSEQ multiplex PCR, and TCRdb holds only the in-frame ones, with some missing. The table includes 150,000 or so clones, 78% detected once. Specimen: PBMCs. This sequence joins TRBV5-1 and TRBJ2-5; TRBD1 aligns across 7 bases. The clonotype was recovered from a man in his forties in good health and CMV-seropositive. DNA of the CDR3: TGCGCCAGCAGCCGGACAGGTCAAGAGACCCAGTACTTC. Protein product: CASSRTGQETQYF.